This TCR beta chain appears in the sequencing data of a study of T cells in Graves' hyperthyroidism and ophthalmopathy. RNA transcripts yielded amplified TCR beta CDR3 regions. The study used the HTBI primer set for a first-round RT-PCR of the TCR CDR3. MiXCR, run by TCRdb on the multiplex PCR reads, gives a single entry per CDR3 protein. The repertoire includes about 200,000 distinct CDR3 sequences, about 17% of them detected once, and roughly 44% sits in the top ten. This clonotype appeared a single time. The J segment lost 3 bases and the V segment lost 1 base, leaving 4 bases of the junction unmatched. CDR3 length equals 15 residues. Germline CDR1 reads SGHVS; CDR2 reads FNYEAQ.

This receptor was obtained from a man aged 35-49 years with Graves' hyperthyroidism. The specimen sequenced was blood. V usage is TRBV7-6 and J usage is TRBJ2-3; TRBD1 aligns across 7 bases. Here the CDR3 reads CASSLGGGLTDTQYF. CDR3 sequence (DNA): TGTGCCAGCAGCTTAGGAGGGGGCCTGACAGATACGCAGTATTTT.